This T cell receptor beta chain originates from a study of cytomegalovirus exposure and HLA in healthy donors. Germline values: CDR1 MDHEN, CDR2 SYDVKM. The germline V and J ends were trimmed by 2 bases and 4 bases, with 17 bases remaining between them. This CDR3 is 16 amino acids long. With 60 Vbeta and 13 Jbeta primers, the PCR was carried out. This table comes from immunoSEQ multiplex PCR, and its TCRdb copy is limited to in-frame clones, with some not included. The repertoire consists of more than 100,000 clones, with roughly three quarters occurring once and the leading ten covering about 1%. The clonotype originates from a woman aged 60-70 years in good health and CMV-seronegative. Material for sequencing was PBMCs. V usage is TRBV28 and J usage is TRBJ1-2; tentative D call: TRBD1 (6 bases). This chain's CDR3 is CASSLKSTGLTYGYTF. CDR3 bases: TGTGCCAGCAGTTTAAAGTCCACAGGGCTGACCTATGGCTACACCTTC.